The clone carrying this TCR beta chain was seen only a few times. The antigen is not known. For the second PCR, which ran for about 6 to 11 cycles, a sample-barcoded 5' primer and a J-beta primer mix were used. A single record per CDR3 protein comes from TCRdb applying MiXCR to the 5' RACE reads. The sample records more than 1,400,000 distinct CDR3 sequences, roughly 40% being singletons. With 2 bases removed from V and 0 bases from J, the gap between germline ends came to 10 bases. This CDR3 has 15 residues. CDR1 and CDR2 from the germline V gene are MNHNY and SVGAGI (reference sequence). This entry comes from a study of blood T cells in healthy people across ages. The study's findings and limits: Older age went with lower TCR beta diversity per million T cells, in a roughly linear way.

The sample was blood. The origin of this receptor is a woman younger than 35 in good health. The J gene is TRBJ1-2, the V gene TRBV6-6; weak D call: TRBD1 (5 bases). The CDR3 nucleotides are TGTGCCAGCAGTTACCCTGGGACCGCTAACTATGGCTACACCTTC. Amino acids: CASSYPGTANYGYTF.